This T cell receptor (beta chain) was captured in a study of blood T cell repertoires in COVID-19. As for the study in general: In each case, the material was cDNA or gDNA derived from T cells, B-cell-depleted T cells, or PBMCs.

As processed by the authors: For nucleated cells, counts were estimated from reference gene primer amplification. Profiled with immunoSEQ multiplex PCR; TCRdb holds only in-frame clones, not every one. V and J calls and clone size are copied from that table; D and trimming were computed from the DNA. The data show tens of thousands of clones, with less than 95% seen just once and over 3% held by the top ten. V was trimmed by 4 bases and J by 0 bases, leaving 16 bases between them. Germline V CDR1 and CDR2: MDHEN, SYDVKM. The CDR3 sequence is 16 residues long. This receptor was identified in a human donor in a cohort sampled during active COVID-19. Sequences were obtained from peripheral blood. V and J are TRBV28 and TRBJ2-7; D is possibly TRBD2 (6 bases). CDR3 sequence (DNA): TGTGCCAGCAGTTCACCCAGCGGGCCGAGCTCCTACGAGCAGTACTTC. Its protein is CASSSPSGPSSYEQYF.